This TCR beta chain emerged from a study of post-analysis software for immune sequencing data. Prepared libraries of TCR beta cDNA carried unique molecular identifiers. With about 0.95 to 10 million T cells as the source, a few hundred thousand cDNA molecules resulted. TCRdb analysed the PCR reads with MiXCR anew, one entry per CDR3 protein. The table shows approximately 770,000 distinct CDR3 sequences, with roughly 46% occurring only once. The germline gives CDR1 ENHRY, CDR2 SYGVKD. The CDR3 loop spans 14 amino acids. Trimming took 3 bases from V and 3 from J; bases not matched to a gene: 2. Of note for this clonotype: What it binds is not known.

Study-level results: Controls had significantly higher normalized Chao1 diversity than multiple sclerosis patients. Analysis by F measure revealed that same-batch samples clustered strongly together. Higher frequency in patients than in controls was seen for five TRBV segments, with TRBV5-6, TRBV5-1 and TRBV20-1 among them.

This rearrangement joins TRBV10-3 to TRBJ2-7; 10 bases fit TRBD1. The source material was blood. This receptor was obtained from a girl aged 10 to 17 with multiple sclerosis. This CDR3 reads CAISDRDRGYEQYF. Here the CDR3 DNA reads TGTGCCATCAGTGACCGGGACAGGGGCTACGAGCAGTACTTC.